The entry that follows covers one T cell receptor beta chain sequence. This clone was seen a single time. No antigen is known for it. Nothing much larger sits one base from this clone, and base qualities are not available. Clipping removes 5 bases from V and 3 bases from J, with 6 as the unmatched junction base count. CDR1 is given as MDHEN and CDR2 as SYDVKM, both from the germline V gene. The CDR3 runs 14 amino acids, cysteine and phenylalanine included. The DNA shown is the 42-base CDR3, in frame from base 1. TCR CDR3 regions were amplified from genomic DNA by multiplex PCR using the deep immunoSEQ assay. Genomic DNA extracted from each cell subset was distributed evenly over all wells of several immunoSEQ 96-well plates, and each plate served as one replicate. For unsorted PBMC, each replicate PCR was loaded with roughly 0.3 ug genomic DNA, equivalent to 25,000 to 35,000 T cell genomes. Genomic DNA from unsorted PBMC was sequenced over ten immunoSEQ deep assay plates. The purified libraries were quantified using a Qubit 3.0 fluorometer, sized with a Bioanalyzer 2100, and then quantified again using the KAPA Library Quantification kit. A separate single-read 150-cycle Illumina NextSeq 550 flow cell was used to sequence each immunoSEQ 96-well plate. Per the source publication's procedure: The immunoSEQ output contained only junctional sequences without quality scores, so filtering could not match that applied to full-length reads. To assign V/J genes and CDR3, sequences were annotated against IMGT germline references using PyIR, a Python wrapper for IgBLAST v1.9. Any read was removed if the V/J assignment was weak (E-value above 1e-6), the CDR3 was missing, or the read contained stop codons, out-of-frame junctions, or ambiguous translated residues. V3J clonotypes were defined as sequences sharing the same inferred V gene, J gene, and CDR3 amino acid sequence. To compute the percentage overlap between repertoires, the number of shared unique clonotypes was divided by the size of the smaller repertoire. RTK rarefaction, the Chao1 estimator, and Recon v2.1 estimates of unobserved clonotypes were used to assess repertoire richness. Held by TCRdb, this immuneACCESS table contains in-frame sequences only and omits some clones. Under half of the omission traces to an unresolved V gene where checked; the cause of the rest is unknown. V, J and clone size are taken as reported in that table, and D and trimming were inferred from the DNA itself. The sample yields 490,000 or so clones; 70% to 80% were counted once. The biggest ten clones account for less than 15% of the sample.

The donors were healthy, HIV-negative adults who had no recently reported acute infections or vaccinations. All donors were Caucasian adults living in Nashville, Tennessee, USA. For unsorted samples, tens of millions of PBMCs were counted and genomic DNA was extracted with the QIAamp DNA Blood Mini kit. Blood was collected by leukapheresis, and PBMCs were isolated by Ficoll-Histopaque density gradient centrifugation and then cryopreserved in liquid nitrogen vapor phase. The data were taken from a study of shared clonotypes between healthy human individuals (dated by TCRdb to the early 2020s). About the study as a whole: A few men and a couple of women, aged 18 to 49 years, made up the cohort. The study deeply sequenced blood TCR repertoires of about 5 healthy adults to estimate repertoire size and the extent of clonotype sharing between individuals. Different laboratories and diverse techniques were used to prepare libraries and sequence TCR repertoires, to increase sequencing depth and limit assay-specific biases. Between about 0.85 and 9.5 billion PBMCs per donor were obtained by leukapheresis.

What the study reported, not specific to this receptor: The genetic and exposure-history diversity represented was limited by the small number of donors. Sampling was restricted to blood, and TCR repertoires in tissue are likely to differ from TCR repertoires in blood. Based on pairwise subsampling, the degree of clonotype sharing among donors was expected to be affected by sequencing depth.

This chain is built from TRBV28 and TRBJ1-1, with 7 middle bases fitting TRBD1. The sequence came from a woman aged 40-49 years in good health. Some clones in this sample may be carry-over from other donors' samples. Sequencing was performed on PBMCs. The CDR3 amino acid sequence is: CASSLPTGDTEAFF. The DNA is TGTGCCAGCAGTCTCCCTACAGGGGACACTGAAGCTTTCTTT.